The clone carrying this TCR beta chain appeared a few times. This sample is part of a study of T cells in Graves' hyperthyroidism and ophthalmopathy. Study information: Initial diagnosis, before any treatment, was when peripheral blood was collected.

From RNA transcripts, TCR beta CDR3 regions were amplified. In the first-round RT-PCR of the TCR CDR3, the HTBI primer set was used. One entry per CDR3 protein results from TCRdb running MiXCR on the multiplex PCR reads. The table records fewer than 400,000 distinct CDR3 sequences, over 15% of them present only once. The study left out patients who had uncontrolled infection, other autoimmune disease, pregnancy or lactation. The CDR3 runs 14 residues. With V trimmed by 8 bases and J by 3 bases, 7 bases remained unmatched. From germline, CDR1 is MNHNS and CDR2 SASEGT. This chain uses TRBV6-1 with TRBJ2-5, with 9 nucleotides matching TRBD1. The source is a man between 25 and 39 years old with Graves' hyperthyroidism. Sequenced sample: blood. DNA of the CDR3: TGTGCCAGCGGCGAACAGGGGGCCGAAGAGACCCAGTACTTC. Translated, it gives CASGEQGAEETQYF.